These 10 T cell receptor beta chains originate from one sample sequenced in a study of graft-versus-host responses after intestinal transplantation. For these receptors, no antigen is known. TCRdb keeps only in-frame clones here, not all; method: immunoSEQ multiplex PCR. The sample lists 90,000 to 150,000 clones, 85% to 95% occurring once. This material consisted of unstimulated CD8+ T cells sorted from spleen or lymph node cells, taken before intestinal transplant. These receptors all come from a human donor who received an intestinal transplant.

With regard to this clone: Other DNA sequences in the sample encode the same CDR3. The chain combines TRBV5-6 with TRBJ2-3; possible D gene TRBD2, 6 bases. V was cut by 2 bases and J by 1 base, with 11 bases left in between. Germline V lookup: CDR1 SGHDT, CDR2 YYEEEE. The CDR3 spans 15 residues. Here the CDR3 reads CASSLRGRGTDTQYF. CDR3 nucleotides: TGTGCCAGCAGCTTACGGGGGAGAGGCACAGATACGCAGTATTTT.

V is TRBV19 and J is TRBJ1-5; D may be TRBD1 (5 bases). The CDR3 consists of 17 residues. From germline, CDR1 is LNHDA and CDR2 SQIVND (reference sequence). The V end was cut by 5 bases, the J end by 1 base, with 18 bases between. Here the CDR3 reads CASSSPGTFLSNQPQHF. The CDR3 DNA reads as TGTGCCAGTAGTTCCCCCGGGACCTTCTTAAGCAATCAGCCCCAGCATTTT.

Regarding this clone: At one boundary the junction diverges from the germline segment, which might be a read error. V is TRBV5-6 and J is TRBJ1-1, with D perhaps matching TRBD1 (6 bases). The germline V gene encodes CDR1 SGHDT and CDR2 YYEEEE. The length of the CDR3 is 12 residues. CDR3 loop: CASSFGDTEAFF. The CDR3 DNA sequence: TGTGCCAGCAGCTTTGGGGACACCGAAGCTTTCTTT. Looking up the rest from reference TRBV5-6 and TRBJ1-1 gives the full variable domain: DAGVTQSPTHLIKTRGQQVTLRCSPKSGHDTVSWYQQALGQGPQFIFQYYEEEERQRGNFPDRFSGHQFPNYSSELNVNALLLGDSALYLCASSFGDTEAFFGQGTRLTVV.

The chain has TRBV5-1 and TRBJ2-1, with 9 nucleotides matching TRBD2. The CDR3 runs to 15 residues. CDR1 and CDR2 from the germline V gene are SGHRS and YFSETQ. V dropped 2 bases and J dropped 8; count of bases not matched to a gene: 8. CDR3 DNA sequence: TGCGCCAGCAGCTTAAGAGCGGGAGGTATCTATGAGCAGTTCTTC. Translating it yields CASSLRAGGIYEQFF.

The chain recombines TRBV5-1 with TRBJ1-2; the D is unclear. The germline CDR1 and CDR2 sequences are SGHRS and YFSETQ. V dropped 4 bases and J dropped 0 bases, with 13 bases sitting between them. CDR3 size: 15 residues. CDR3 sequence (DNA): TGCGCCAGCAGCAAGGAAGCAACCCCTAACTATGGCTACACCTTC. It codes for CASSKEATPNYGYTF.

The CDR3, as DNA: TGTGCCAGCAGTTTACCCACTGGGACTTCTATTTACGAGCAGTACTTC. Its translation: CASSLPTGTSIYEQYF. The V gene is TRBV28, the J gene TRBJ2-7; TRBD2 might be the D (6 bases). With 2 bases removed from V and 4 bases from J, the gap between germline ends came to 18 bases. The CDR3 is 16 amino acids. The germline V gene has CDR1 MDHEN and CDR2 SYDVKM.

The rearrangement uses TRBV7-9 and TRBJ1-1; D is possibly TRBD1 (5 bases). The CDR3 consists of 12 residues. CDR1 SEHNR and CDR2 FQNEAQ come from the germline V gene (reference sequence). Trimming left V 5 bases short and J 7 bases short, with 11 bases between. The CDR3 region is CASSPPGVEAFF. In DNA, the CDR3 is TGTGCCAGCAGCCCTCCGGGGGTTGAAGCTTTCTTT.

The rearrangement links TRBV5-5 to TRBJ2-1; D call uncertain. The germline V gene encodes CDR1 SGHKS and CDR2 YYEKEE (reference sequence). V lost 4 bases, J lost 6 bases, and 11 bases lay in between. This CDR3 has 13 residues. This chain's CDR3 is CASSSPLLNEQFF. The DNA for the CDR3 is TGTGCCAGCAGCAGCCCCTTGCTCAATGAGCAGTTCTTC.

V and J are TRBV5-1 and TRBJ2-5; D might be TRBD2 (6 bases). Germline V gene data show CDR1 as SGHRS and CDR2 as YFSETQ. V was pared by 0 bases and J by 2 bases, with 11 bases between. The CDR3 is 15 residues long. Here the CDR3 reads CASSLGRGGQETQYF. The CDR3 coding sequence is TGCGCCAGCAGCTTGGGACGCGGAGGGCAAGAGACCCAGTACTTC.

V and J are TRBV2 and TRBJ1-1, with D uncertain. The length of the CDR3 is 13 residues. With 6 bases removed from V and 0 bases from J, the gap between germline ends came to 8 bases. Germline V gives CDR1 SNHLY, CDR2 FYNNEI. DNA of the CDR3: TGTGCCAGCAGCCTGACTGTGAACACTGAAGCTTTCTTT. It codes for CASSLTVNTEAFF.